This TCR beta chain was obtained from a study of T cell responses to AZD1222 COVID-19 vaccine. The CDR3 has 15 amino acids. The ends lost 0 bases at V and 4 bases at J; junction bases unmatched: 6. Germline V gene data show CDR1 as SGHRS and CDR2 as YFSETQ. TCRdb's copy holds only in-frame clones and misses some; the assay was immunoSEQ multiplex PCR. The sample contains fewer than 120,000 clones, 94% of which appear only once. The sequence was obtained from an adult who received the AZD1222 COVID-19 vaccine. The chain employs TRBV5-1 and TRBJ1-1; TRBD1 agrees at 7 bases. The material sequenced was peripheral blood, taken 28 days after the second AZD1222 dose. CDR3 sequence reads: CASSLGQGATTEAFF. Here the CDR3 DNA reads TGCGCCAGCAGCTTGGGACAGGGAGCTACCACTGAAGCTTTCTTT.